The sequence of this T cell receptor beta chain was determined in a study of T cells after yellow fever vaccination. General study points: Reappearance after the booster was observed for most primary-vaccination clones (roughly 97% CD4, roughly 88% CD8).

V lost 1 base, J lost 5 bases, and 6 bases lay in between. The CDR3 spans 13 residues. Germline-derived CDR1 and CDR2 are SGHAT and FQNNGV. TCRdb redid the calling of the 5' RACE reads with MiXCR, one entry per CDR3 protein. This sample has roughly 180,000 distinct CDR3 sequences; approximately 6.2% occur once, and the top ten carry roughly 3%. This clonotype occurred many times. No antigen is known for it. The clonotype was recovered from a man in his late teens or twenties who received the YFV17D yellow fever vaccine. The sample was CD4+ T cells sorted from PBMCs, taken on the day of the first yellow fever vaccination. V usage is TRBV11-2 and J usage is TRBJ2-1; no reliable D call. The CDR3 nucleotides read TGTGCCAGCAGCTTAGGACGGAACAATGAGCAGTTCTTC. As protein: CASSLGRNNEQFF.